The sequence of this TCR beta chain was determined in a study of blood T cell repertoires in COVID-19. Trimming took 5 bases from V and 1 from J; bases not matched to a gene: 2. Germline values: CDR1 KGHSH, CDR2 LQKENI. There are 15 residues in the CDR3. Only in-frame clones appear in the TCRdb table, and some are missing; sequencing was by immunoSEQ multiplex PCR. The sample has 90,000 to 130,000 clones; around four fifths are singletons. Sequencing was performed on peripheral blood. The chain recombines TRBV18 with TRBJ2-5; TRBD2 aligns across 12 bases. The TCR comes from a man aged 65-85 years with acute or convalescent COVID-19. CDR3 sequence: CASSKTSGGQETQYF. Here the CDR3 DNA reads TGTGCCAGCTCAAAGACTAGCGGGGGCCAAGAGACCCAGTACTTC.